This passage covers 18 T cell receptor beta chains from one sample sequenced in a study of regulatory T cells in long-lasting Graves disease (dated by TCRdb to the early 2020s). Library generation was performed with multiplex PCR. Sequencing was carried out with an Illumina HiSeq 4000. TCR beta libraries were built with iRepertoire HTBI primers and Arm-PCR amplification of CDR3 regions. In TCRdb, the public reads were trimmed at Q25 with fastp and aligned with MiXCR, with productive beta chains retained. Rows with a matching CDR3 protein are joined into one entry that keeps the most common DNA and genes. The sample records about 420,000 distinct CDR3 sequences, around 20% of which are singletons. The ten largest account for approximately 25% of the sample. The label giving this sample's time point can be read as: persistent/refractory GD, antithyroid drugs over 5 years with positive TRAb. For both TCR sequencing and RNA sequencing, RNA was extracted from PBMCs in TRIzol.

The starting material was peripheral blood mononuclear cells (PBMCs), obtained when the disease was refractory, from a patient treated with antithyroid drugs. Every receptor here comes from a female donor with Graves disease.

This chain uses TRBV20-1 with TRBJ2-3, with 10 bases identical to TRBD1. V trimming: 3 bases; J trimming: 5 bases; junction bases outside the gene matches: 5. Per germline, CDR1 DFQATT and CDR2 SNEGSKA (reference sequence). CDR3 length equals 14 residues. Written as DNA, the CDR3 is TGCAGTGCTAGTCGACAGGGGGCTGAAGATACGCAGTATTTT. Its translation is CSASRQGAEDTQYF.

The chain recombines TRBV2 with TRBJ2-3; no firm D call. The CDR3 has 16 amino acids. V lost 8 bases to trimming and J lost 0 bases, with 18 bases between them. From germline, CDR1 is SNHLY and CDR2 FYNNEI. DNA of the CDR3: TGTGCCAGCCTCGTCGGGCAGGAAATTAGCACAGATACGCAGTATTTT. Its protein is CASLVGQEISTDTQYF.

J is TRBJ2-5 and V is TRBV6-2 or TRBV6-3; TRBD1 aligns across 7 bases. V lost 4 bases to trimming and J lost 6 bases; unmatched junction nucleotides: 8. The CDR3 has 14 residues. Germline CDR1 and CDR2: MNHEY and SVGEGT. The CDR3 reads CASSSRDSGKTQYF. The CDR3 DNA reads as TGTGCCAGCAGTTCCCGGGACAGTGGCAAGACCCAGTACTTC.

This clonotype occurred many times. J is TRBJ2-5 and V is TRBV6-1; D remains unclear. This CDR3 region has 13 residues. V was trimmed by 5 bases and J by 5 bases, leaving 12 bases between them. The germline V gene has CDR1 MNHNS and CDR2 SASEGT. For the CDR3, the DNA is TGTGCCAGCAGTCCATCTGAGAGTGAGACCCAGTACTTC. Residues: CASSPSESETQYF.

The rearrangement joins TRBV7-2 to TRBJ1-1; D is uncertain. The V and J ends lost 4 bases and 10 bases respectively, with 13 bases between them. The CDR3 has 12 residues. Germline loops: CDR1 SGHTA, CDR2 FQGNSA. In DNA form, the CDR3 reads TGTGCCAGCAGCTCGGACGCTTCCCCAGCTTTCTTT. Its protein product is CASSSDASPAFF. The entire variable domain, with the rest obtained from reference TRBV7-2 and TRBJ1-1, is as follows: GAGVSQSPSNKVTEKGKDVELRCDPISGHTALYWYRQSLGQGLEFLIYFQGNSAPDKSGLPSDRFSAERTGGSVSTLTIQRTQQEDSAVYLCASSSDASPAFFGQGTRLTVV.

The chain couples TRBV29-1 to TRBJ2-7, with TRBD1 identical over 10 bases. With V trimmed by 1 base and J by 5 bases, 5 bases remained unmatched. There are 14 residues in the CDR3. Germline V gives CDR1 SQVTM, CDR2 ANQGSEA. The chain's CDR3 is CSVEGGQGYDEQYF. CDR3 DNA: TGCAGCGTTGAAGGGGGACAGGGGTACGACGAGCAGTACTTC.

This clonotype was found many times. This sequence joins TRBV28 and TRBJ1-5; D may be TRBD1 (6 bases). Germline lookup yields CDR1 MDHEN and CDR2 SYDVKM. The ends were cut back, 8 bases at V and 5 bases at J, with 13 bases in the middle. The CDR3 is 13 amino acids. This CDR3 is CASQGLSDQPQHF. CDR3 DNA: TGTGCCAGCCAGGGGCTGAGTGATCAGCCCCAGCATTTT. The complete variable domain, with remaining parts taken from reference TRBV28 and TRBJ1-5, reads DVKVTQSSRYLVKRTGEKVFLECVQDMDHENMFWYRQDPGLGLRLIYFSYDVKMKEKGDIPEGYSVSREKKERFSLILESASTNQTSMYLCASQGLSDQPQHFGDGTRLSIL.

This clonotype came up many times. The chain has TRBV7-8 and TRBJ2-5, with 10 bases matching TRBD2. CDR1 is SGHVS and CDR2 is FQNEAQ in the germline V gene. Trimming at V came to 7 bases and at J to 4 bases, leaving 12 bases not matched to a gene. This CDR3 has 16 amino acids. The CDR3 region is CASTAASGSQGETQYF. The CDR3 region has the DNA TGTGCCAGCACAGCGGCTAGCGGGAGTCAGGGAGAGACCCAGTACTTC.

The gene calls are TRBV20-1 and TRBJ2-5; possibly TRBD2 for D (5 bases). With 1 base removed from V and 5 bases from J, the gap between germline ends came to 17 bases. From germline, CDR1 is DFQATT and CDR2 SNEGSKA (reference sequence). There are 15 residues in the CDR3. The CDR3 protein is CSARGPGSQGETQYF. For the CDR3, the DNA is TGCAGTGCTAGAGGTCCGGGAAGCCAAGGGGAGACCCAGTACTTC.

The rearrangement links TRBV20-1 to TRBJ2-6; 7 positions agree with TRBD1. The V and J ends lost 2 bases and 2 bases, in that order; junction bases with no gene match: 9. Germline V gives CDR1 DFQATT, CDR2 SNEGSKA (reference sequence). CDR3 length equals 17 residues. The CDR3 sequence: CSARSPRGQAGANVLTF. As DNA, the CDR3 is TGCAGTGCTAGATCGCCAAGGGGGCAGGCTGGGGCCAACGTCCTGACTTTC.

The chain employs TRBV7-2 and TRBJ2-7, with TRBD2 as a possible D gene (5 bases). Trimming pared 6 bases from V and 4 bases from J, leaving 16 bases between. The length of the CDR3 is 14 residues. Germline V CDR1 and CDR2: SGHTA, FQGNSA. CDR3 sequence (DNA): TGTGCCAGCAGGTGGAAACCGGGAAAATACGAGCAGTACTTC. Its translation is CASRWKPGKYEQYF.

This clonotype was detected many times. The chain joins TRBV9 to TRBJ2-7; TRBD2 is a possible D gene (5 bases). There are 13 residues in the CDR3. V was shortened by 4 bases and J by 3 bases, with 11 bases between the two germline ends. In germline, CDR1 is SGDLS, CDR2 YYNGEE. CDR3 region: CASSPQDFYEQYF. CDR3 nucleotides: TGTGCCAGCAGCCCCCAGGACTTCTACGAGCAGTACTTC.

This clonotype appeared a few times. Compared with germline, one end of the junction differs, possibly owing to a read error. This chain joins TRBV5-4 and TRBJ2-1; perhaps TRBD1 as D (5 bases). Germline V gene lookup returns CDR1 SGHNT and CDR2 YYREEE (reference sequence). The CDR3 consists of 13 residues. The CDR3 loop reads CASSLEGASEQFF. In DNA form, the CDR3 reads TGTGCCAGCAGTTTGGAAGGGGCCAGTGAGCAGTTCTTC.

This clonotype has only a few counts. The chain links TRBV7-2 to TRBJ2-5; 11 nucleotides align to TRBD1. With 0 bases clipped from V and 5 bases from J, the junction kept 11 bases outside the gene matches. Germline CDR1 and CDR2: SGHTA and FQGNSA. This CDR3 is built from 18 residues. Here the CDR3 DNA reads TGTGCCAGCAGCTTAGCCGGGACAGGGGGAATCGCTAGGGAGACCCAGTACTTC. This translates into CASSLAGTGGIARETQYF.

CDR3 nucleotide sequence: TGCGCCAGCAGCCAGGGGACAGGGGGCGCCGAGCAGTACTTC. Encoded protein: CASSQGTGGAEQYF. This sequence joins TRBV5-1 and TRBJ2-7; 12 nucleotides agree with TRBD1. J gave up 6 bases and V 4 bases, and 5 bases lay outside the gene matches. The CDR3 is 14 residues long. Germline-derived CDR1 and CDR2 are SGHRS and YFSETQ. The full variable domain, its missing parts supplied by reference TRBV5-1 and TRBJ2-7, is KAGVTQTPRYLIKTRGQQVTLSCSPISGHRSVSWYQQTPGQGLQFLFEYFSETQRNKGNFPGRFSGRQFSNSRSEMNVSTLELGDSALYLCASSQGTGGAEQYFGPGTRLTVT.

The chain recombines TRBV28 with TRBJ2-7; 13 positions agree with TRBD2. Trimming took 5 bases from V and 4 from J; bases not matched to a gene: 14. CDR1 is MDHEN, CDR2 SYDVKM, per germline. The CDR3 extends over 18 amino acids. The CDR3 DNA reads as TGTGCCAGCAGTGGGACAGGGGGGCTGGGACTAGCGGGGTACGAGCAGTACTTC. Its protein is CASSGTGGLGLAGYEQYF.

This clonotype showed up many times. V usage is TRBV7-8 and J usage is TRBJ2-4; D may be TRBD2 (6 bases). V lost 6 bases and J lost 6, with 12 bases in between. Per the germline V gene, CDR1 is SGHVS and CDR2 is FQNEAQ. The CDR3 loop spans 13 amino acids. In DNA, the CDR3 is TGTGCCAGCAGACCAGACGGGAGAAACATTCAGTACTTC. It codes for CASRPDGRNIQYF.

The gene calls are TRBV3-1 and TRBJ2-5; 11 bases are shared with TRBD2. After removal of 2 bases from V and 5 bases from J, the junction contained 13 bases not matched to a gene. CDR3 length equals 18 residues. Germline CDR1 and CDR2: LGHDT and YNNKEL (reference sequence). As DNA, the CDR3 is TGTGCCAGCAGCCAAACGGGACTAGCGGACTCACGGGCGGAGACCCAGTACTTC. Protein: CASSQTGLADSRAETQYF.